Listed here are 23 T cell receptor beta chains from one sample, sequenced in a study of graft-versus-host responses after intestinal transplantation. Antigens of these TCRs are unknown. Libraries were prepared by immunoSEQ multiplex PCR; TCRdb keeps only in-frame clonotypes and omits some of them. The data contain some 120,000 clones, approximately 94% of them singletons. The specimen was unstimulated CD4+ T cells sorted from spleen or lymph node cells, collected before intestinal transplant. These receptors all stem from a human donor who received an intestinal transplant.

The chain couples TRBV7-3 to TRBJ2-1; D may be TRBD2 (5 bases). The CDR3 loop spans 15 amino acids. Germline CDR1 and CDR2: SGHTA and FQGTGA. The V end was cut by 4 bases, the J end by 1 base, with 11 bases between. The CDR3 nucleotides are TGTGCCAGCAGCTCAGCAGCGGCGTCCTACAATGAGCAGTTCTTC. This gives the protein CASSSAAASYNEQFF.

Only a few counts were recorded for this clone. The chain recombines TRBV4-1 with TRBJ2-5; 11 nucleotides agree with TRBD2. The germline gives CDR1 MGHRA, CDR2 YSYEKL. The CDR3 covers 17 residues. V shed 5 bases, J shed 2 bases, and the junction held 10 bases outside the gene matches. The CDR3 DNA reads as TGCGCCAGCAGCTCCCAGGTACTAGCGGGGGTTCAAGAGACCCAGTACTTC. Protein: CASSSQVLAGVQETQYF.

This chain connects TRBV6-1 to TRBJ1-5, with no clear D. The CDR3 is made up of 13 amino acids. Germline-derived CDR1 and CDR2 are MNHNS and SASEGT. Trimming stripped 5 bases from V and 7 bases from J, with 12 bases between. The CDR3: CASSSLGGQPQHF. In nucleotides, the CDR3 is TGTGCCAGCAGTTCGCTAGGAGGACAGCCCCAGCATTTT.

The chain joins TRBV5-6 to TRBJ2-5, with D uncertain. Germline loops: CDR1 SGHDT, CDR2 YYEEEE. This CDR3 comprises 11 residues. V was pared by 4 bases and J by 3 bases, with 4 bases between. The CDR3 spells CASSAKETQYF. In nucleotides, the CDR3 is TGTGCCAGCAGCGCAAAAGAGACCCAGTACTTC. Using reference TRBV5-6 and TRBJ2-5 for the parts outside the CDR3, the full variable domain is DAGVTQSPTHLIKTRGQQVTLRCSPKSGHDTVSWYQQALGQGPQFIFQYYEEEERQRGNFPDRFSGHQFPNYSSELNVNALLLGDSALYLCASSAKETQYFGPGTRLLVL.

The CDR3 sequence: CASSPGHSNQPQHF. CDR3 sequence (DNA): TGTGCCAGCTCCCCGGGCCATAGCAATCAGCCCCAGCATTTT. The chain joins TRBV7-8 to TRBJ1-5; no definite D call. Trimming left V 8 bases short and J 0 bases short, with 11 bases between. The CDR3 runs to 14 residues. Germline lookup yields CDR1 SGHVS and CDR2 FQNEAQ. Using reference TRBV7-8 and TRBJ1-5 for the parts outside the CDR3, the full variable domain is GAGVSQSPRYKVAKRGQDVALRCDPISGHVSLFWYQQALGQGPEFLTYFQNEAQLDKSGLPSDRFFAERPEGSVSTLKIQRTQQEDSAVYLCASSPGHSNQPQHFGDGTRLSIL.

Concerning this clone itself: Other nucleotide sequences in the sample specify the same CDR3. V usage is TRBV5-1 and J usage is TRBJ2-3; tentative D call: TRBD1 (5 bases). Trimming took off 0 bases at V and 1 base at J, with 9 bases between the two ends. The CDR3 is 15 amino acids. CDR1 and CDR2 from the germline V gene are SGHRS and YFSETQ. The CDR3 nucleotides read TGCGCCAGCAGCTTGGGGCAAGGGGGCACAGATACGCAGTATTTT. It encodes CASSLGQGGTDTQYF.

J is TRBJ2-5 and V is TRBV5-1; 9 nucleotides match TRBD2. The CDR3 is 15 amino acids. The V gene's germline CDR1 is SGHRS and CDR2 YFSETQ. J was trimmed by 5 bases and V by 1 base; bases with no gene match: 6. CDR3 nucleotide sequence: TGCGCCAGCAGCTTGATGGCGGGGGGGCTGGAGACCCAGTACTTC. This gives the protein CASSLMAGGLETQYF. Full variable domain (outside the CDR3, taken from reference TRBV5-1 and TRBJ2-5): KAGVTQTPRYLIKTRGQQVTLSCSPISGHRSVSWYQQTPGQGLQFLFEYFSETQRNKGNFPGRFSGRQFSNSRSEMNVSTLELGDSALYLCASSLMAGGLETQYFGPGTRLLVL.

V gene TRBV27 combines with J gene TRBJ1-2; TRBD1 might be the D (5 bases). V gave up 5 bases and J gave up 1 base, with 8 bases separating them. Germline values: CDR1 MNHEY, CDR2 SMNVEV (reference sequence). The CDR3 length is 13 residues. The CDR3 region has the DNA TGTGCCAGCAGTATGACAGTTAACTATGGCTACACCTTC. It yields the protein CASSMTVNYGYTF.

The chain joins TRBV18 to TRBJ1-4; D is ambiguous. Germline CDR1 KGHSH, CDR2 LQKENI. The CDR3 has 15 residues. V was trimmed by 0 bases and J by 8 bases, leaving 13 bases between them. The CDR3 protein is CASSPPSQVDEKLFF. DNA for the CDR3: TGTGCCAGCTCACCACCGAGCCAGGTGGACGAAAAACTGTTTTTT.

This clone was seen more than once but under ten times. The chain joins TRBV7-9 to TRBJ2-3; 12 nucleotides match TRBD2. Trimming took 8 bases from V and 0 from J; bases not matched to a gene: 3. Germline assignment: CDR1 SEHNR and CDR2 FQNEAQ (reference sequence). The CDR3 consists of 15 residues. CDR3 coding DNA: TGTGCCAGCTCTAGCGGGGGGGCTAGCACAGATACGCAGTATTTT. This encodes CASSSGGASTDTQYF.

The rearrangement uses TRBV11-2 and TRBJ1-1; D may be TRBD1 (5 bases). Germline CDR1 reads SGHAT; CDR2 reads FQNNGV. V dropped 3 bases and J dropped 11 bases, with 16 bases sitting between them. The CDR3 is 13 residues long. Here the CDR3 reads CASSFGSRAGAFF. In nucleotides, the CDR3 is TGTGCCAGCAGCTTCGGGAGCAGGGCCGGGGCTTTCTTT.

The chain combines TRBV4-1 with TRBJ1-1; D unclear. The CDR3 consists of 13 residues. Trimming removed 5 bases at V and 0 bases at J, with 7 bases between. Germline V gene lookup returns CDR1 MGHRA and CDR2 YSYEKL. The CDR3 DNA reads TGCGCCAGCAGCTTAACGGTGAACACTGAAGCTTTCTTT. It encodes CASSLTVNTEAFF.

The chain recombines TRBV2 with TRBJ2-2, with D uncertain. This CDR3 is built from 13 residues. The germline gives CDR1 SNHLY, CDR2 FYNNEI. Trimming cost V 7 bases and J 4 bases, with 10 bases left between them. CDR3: CASNEALTGELFF. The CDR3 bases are TGTGCCAGCAACGAAGCCCTCACCGGGGAGCTGTTTTTT.

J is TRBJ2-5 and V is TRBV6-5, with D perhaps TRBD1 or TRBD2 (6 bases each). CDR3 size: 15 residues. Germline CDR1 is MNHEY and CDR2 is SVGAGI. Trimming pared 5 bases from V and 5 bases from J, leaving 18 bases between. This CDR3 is CASSTQQGGWETQYF. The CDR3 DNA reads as TGTGCCAGCAGTACCCAACAGGGAGGATGGGAGACCCAGTACTTC.

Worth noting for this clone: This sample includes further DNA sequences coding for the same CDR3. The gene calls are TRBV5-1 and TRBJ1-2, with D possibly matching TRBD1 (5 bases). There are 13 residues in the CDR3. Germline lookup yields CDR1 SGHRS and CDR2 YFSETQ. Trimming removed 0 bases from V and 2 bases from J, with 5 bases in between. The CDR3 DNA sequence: TGCGCCAGCAGCTTGGGACAGAACTATGGCTACACCTTC. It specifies CASSLGQNYGYTF.

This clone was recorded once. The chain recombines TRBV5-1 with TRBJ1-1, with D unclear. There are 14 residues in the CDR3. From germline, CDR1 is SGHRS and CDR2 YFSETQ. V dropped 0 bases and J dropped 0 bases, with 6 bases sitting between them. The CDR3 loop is CASSLVRVNTEAFF. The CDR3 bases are TGCGCCAGCAGCTTGGTTAGAGTGAACACTGAAGCTTTCTTT.

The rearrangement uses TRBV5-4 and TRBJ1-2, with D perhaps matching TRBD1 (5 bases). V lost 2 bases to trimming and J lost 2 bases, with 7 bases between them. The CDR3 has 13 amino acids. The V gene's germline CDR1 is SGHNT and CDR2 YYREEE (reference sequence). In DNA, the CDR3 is TGTGCCAGCAGCTTTTCAGGGAACTATGGCTACACCTTC. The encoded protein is CASSFSGNYGYTF.

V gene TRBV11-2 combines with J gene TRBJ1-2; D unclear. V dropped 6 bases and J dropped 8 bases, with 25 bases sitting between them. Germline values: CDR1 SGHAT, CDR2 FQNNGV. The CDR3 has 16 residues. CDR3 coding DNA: TGTGCCAGCAGTTCTACCCCCGGTCCAGAGGGAGGGGGCTACACCTTC. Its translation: CASSSTPGPEGGGYTF.

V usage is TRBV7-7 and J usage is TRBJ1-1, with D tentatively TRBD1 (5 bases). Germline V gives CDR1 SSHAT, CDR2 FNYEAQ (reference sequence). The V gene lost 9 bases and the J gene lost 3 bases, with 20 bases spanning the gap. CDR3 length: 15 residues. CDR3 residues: CASKLSTSGHTEAFF. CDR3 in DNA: TGTGCCAGTAAGCTTTCCACCTCGGGGCACACTGAAGCTTTCTTT.

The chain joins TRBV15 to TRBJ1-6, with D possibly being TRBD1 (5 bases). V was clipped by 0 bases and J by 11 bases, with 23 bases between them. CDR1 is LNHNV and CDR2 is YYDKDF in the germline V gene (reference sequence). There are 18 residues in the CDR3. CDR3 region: CATSRDLIGQGTGAPLHF. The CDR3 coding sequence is TGTGCCACCAGCAGAGATTTGATAGGACAAGGAACAGGCGCACCCCTCCACTTT.

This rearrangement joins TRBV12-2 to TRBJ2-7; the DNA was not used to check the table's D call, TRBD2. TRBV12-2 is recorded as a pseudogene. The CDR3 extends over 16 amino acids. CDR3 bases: TGTGCAAGTGGTAGACTAGCGGGGGGCCGCTCCTACGAGCAGTACTTC. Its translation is CASGRLAGGRSYEQYF.

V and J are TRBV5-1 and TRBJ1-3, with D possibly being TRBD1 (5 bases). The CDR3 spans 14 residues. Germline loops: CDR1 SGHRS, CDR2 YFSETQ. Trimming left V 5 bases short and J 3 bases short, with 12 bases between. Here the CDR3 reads CASRIQGDGNTIYF. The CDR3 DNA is TGCGCCAGCAGAATCCAAGGGGATGGAAACACCATATATTTT.

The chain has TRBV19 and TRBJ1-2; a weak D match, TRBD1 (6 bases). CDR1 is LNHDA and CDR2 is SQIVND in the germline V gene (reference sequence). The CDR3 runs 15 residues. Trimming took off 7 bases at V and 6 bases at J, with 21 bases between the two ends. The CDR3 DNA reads TGTGCCAGTATCTCTCCCACCGGGGGGCCGAATGGCTACACCTTC. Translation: CASISPTGGPNGYTF.